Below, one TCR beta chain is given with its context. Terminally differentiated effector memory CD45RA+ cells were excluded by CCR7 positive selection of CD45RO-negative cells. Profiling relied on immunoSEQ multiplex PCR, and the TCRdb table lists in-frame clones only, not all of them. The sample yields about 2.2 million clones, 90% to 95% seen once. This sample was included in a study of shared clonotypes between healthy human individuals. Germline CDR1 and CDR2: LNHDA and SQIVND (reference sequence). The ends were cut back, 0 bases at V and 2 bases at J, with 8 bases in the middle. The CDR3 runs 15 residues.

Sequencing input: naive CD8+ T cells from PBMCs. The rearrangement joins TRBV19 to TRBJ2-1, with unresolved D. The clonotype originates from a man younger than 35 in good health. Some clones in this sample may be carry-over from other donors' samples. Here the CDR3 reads CASSIDRQAYNEQFF. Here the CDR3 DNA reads TGTGCCAGTAGTATAGATCGCCAGGCCTACAATGAGCAGTTCTTC.